Listed below are T cell receptor beta chains from one sample, sequenced in a study of shared clonotypes between healthy human individuals. Produced via immunoSEQ multiplex PCR; TCRdb's table is partial and in-frame only. The repertoire holds around 2.5 million clones, with roughly 93% as singletons. Specimen: naive CD4+ T cells from PBMCs. Receptor source: a man aged 18 to 30 in good health. Some clones in this sample may be carry-over from other donors' samples. The CDR3 runs from the conserved cysteine through the conserved F or W. D genes are given only for firm matches. Rows may omit the clone size; those that give it use once, few, many or a size class.

J gene	clone size	V gene	D gene	CDR3 protein	CDR3 DNA
TRBJ1-1	NA	TRBV6-1	NA	CASSFWGEAFF	TGTGCCAGCAGTTTCTGGGGTGAAGCTTTCTTT
TRBJ1-2	NA	TRBV6-5	NA	CASSYSTGHDGYTF	TGTGCCAGCAGTTACTCCACAGGGCATGATGGCTACACCTTC
TRBJ2-3	once	TRBV7-3	NA	CASSLRLSTDTQYF	TGTGCCAGCAGCTTGCGGTTAAGCACAGATACGCAGTATTTT
TRBJ2-7	NA	TRBV28	TRBD1	CASSMRGQGLSKPTSYEQYF	TGTGCCAGCAGTATGAGAGGACAGGGTCTCTCGAAACCGACATCCTACGAGCAGTACTTC
TRBJ1-1	NA	TRBV7-3	NA	CASSLGYGTEAFF	TGTGCCAGCAGCTTAGGGTACGGCACTGAAGCTTTCTTT
TRBJ1-1	NA	TRBV6-1	NA	CASSEETWGRTEAFF	TGTGCCAGCAGTGAGGAGACATGGGGTCGGACTGAAGCTTTCTTT
TRBJ1-2	NA	TRBV4-3	NA	CASSPEGLYGYTF	TGCGCCAGCAGCCCCGAGGGGCTCTATGGCTACACCTTC
TRBJ1-5	NA	TRBV5-1	NA	CASSLLGDSNQPQHF	TGCGCCAGCAGCTTGCTGGGCGACAGCAATCAGCCCCAGCATTTT
TRBJ2-3	NA	TRBV4-1	NA	CASRPILKRTDTQYF	TGCGCCAGCAGACCGATCTTGAAGCGCACAGATACGCAGTATTTT
TRBJ2-7	NA	TRBV2	NA	CASSTGTYEQYF	TGTGCCAGCAGTACAGGGACCTACGAGCAGTACTTC
TRBJ2-7	NA	TRBV27	NA	CASSPGHYYEQYF	TGTGCCAGCAGTCCGGGCCACTACTACGAGCAGTACTTC
TRBJ1-4	NA	TRBV7-9	NA	CASSLYGDNEKLFF	TGTGCCAGCAGCTTATATGGTGATAATGAAAAACTGTTTTTT
TRBJ2-3	NA	TRBV12-5	TRBD2	CASGPGGPPYTQYF	TGTGCTAGTGGCCCGGGGGGTCCCCCATATACGCAGTATTTT
TRBJ2-1	NA	TRBV28	NA	CASSSGGGRRNNEQFF	TGTGCCAGCTCCTCTGGCGGGGGCCGACGGAACAATGAGCAGTTCTTC
TRBJ1-1	few	TRBV7-3	TRBD1	CASSPQGGAEAFF	TGTGCCAGCAGCCCTCAGGGGGGGGCTGAAGCTTTCTTT
TRBJ2-3	NA	TRBV19	TRBD2	CASSTLAGPRDTQYF	TGTGCCAGTAGTACCCTAGCGGGACCCCGGGATACGCAGTATTTT
TRBJ1-6	NA	TRBV4-3	TRBD1	CASSQAPGQGSISNSPLHF	TGCGCCAGCAGCCAAGCTCCGGGACAGGGGTCAATAAGTAATTCACCCCTCCACTTT
TRBJ1-1	few	TRBV27	NA	CASSLSVPNTEAFF	TGTGCCAGCAGTTTAAGTGTCCCGAACACTGAAGCTTTCTTT
TRBJ1-5	NA	TRBV7-3	NA	CASSSGLGQPQHF	TGTGCCAGCAGCTCGGGGCTCGGGCAGCCCCAGCATTTT
TRBJ2-2	once	TRBV4-1	NA	CASSAQGMAGELFF	TGCGCCAGCAGCGCACAGGGTATGGCCGGGGAGCTGTTTTTT
TRBJ2-7	NA	TRBV7-2	TRBD2	CASSPQSSGSSYEQYF	TGTGCCAGCAGCCCCCAGAGTAGCGGGAGCTCCTACGAGCAGTACTTC
TRBJ2-5	NA	TRBV5-1	NA	CASSTHLMGRETQYF	TGCGCCAGCAGCACGCATTTGATGGGGCGAGAGACCCAGTACTTC
TRBJ1-5	NA	TRBV5-1	NA	CASRFGLDSNQPQHF	TGCGCCAGCAGATTCGGACTGGATAGCAATCAGCCCCAGCATTTT
TRBJ1-1	NA	TRBV27	TRBD1	CASSYRGRNTEAFF	TGTGCCAGCAGTTACAGGGGGAGGAACACTGAAGCTTTCTTT
TRBJ1-6	NA	TRBV28	NA	CASSLRGQDNSPLHF	TGTGCCAGCAGTTTACGGGGACAAGATAATTCACCCCTCCACTTT
TRBJ2-5	few	TRBV11-3	NA	CASSVGRETQYF	TGTGCCAGTTCTGTGGGGAGAGAGACCCAGTACTTC
TRBJ2-7	NA	TRBV18	NA	CASSPTVGASSYEQYF	TGTGCCAGCTCACCAACAGTCGGGGCGAGCTCCTACGAGCAGTACTTC
TRBJ1-1	NA	TRBV18	TRBD1	CASSPLDRDTEAFF	TGTGCCAGCTCACCCTTGGACAGGGACACTGAAGCTTTCTTT
TRBJ1-2	NA	TRBV28	NA	CASSRQVRQGYTF	TGTGCCAGCAGTAGACAGGTTAGGCAGGGCTACACCTTC
TRBJ2-7	NA	TRBV29-1	NA	CSVGDGRFSYEQYF	TGCAGCGTTGGTGACGGACGGTTCTCCTACGAGCAGTACTTC
TRBJ1-2	NA	TRBV5-1	TRBD1	CASSSGQGAASHYGYTF	TGCGCCAGCAGCTCTGGACAGGGGGCTGCTAGTCACTATGGCTACACCTTC